A single sample gave rise to the 30 T cell receptor beta chains below, sequenced in a study of T cells after yellow fever vaccination. TCRdb recomputed calls from the 5' RACE reads with MiXCR, one row per CDR3 protein. This table has some 390,000 distinct CDR3 sequences, approximately 19% appearing once. This specimen was PBMCs, taken before the yellow fever booster vaccination. The receptors stem from a man between 18 and 29 years old who received the YFV17D yellow fever vaccine.

This clonotype was counted a few times. This sequence joins TRBV4-1 and TRBJ1-1; 7 bases match TRBD1. V gave up 0 bases and J gave up 3 bases; unmatched junction bases: 7. Germline V gene lookup returns CDR1 MGHRA and CDR2 YSYEKL. The CDR3 totals 16 residues. In DNA, the CDR3 is TGCGCCAGCAGCCAAGAAGGAGGGGGCGCCGACACTGAAGCTTTCTTT. Its translation is CASSQEGGGADTEAFF.

The rearrangement links TRBV12-3 or TRBV12-4 to TRBJ2-5; 10 bases agree with TRBD2. The CDR3 consists of 15 residues. The V segment lost 6 bases and the J segment 4 bases; nucleotides outside the gene matches: 8. The CDR3 bases are TGTGCCAGCAGACTGAGCGGGGGGGTAGGAGAGACCCAGTACTTC. This codes for CASRLSGGVGETQYF.

There are a few counts of this clonotype. The chain employs TRBV2 and TRBJ2-7; the match to TRBD2 covers 7 bases. The CDR3 is 13 amino acids. V was clipped by 7 bases and J by 6 bases; unmatched bases: 9. CDR1 and CDR2 from the germline V gene are SNHLY and FYNNEI. Here the CDR3 reads CASTGGEVGEQYF. The DNA of the CDR3 is TGTGCCAGCACGGGGGGTGAGGTGGGCGAGCAGTACTTC.

The chain carries TRBV6-5 and TRBJ1-2, with D possibly TRBD1 on 5 matching bases. V was shortened by 2 bases and J by 1 base, with 11 bases between the two germline ends. There are 15 residues in the CDR3. Germline values: CDR1 MNHEY, CDR2 SVGAGI. CDR3 in amino acids: CASSYGGSGNYGYTF. The CDR3 coding sequence is TGTGCCAGCAGTTACGGGGGGAGCGGTAACTATGGCTACACCTTC.

This clonotype was recorded at least ten times. The chain is built from TRBV19 and TRBJ1-6, with D hard to call. Looked up from germline, CDR1 is LNHDA and CDR2 is SQIVND (reference sequence). The V end was cut by 3 bases, the J end by 4 bases, with 7 bases between. The CDR3 is 14 residues long. DNA of the CDR3: TGTGCCAGTAGTATTCGCCCGTATAATTCACCCCTCCACTTT. Protein product: CASSIRPYNSPLHF.

The chain is built from TRBV2 and TRBJ2-5; 7 bases fit TRBD1. The CDR3 is 16 residues long. Trimming took 7 bases from V and 4 from J; bases not matched to a gene: 15. Germline V gives CDR1 SNHLY, CDR2 FYNNEI. CDR3 bases: TGTGCCAGCAAGGGGGCAGGGGTTAGTTCCGGAGAGACCCAGTACTTC. Its protein product is CASKGAGVSSGETQYF.

The gene calls are TRBV20-1 and TRBJ1-2, with D tentatively TRBD1 (5 bases). Germline CDR1 reads DFQATT; CDR2 reads SNEGSKA (reference sequence). The length of the CDR3 is 16 residues. Trimming left V 4 bases short and J 2 bases short, with 20 bases between. The CDR3 here is CSAKSRGLKSNYGYTF. The CDR3 nucleotides read TGCAGTGCTAAGTCCCGGGGCCTCAAATCAAACTATGGCTACACCTTC.

The chain recombines TRBV6-2 or TRBV6-3 with TRBJ2-5, with no clear D. Germline V gives CDR1 MNHEY, CDR2 SVGEGT. The CDR3 has 12 amino acids. Between the trimmed V and J ends, which lost 5 bases and 3 bases, there was a span of 7 bases. CDR3 DNA: TGTGCCAGCAGTCGACAAGAAGAGACCCAGTACTTC. Its protein is CASSRQEETQYF.

This sequence joins TRBV5-5 and TRBJ2-5; 10 bases agree with TRBD1. Germline-derived CDR1 and CDR2 are SGHKS and YYEKEE (reference sequence). The V segment lost 1 base and the J segment 1 base; nucleotides outside the gene matches: 4. The CDR3 consists of 16 residues. The CDR3 protein is CASSLSGQGIQETQYF. In nucleotides, the CDR3 is TGTGCCAGCAGCTTGTCGGGACAGGGGATCCAAGAGACCCAGTACTTC.

The gene calls are TRBV4-1 and TRBJ2-2; 8 bases match TRBD2. The length of the CDR3 is 15 residues. Germline V gene sequence: CDR1 MGHRA, CDR2 YSYEKL. Trimming took 8 bases from V and 4 from J; bases not matched to a gene: 9. CDR3 DNA: TGCGCCAGCGGATATACTAGCGGACTCACCGGGGAGCTGTTTTTT. Protein product: CASGYTSGLTGELFF.

J is TRBJ2-7 and V is TRBV20-1; no clear D gene. There are 13 residues in the CDR3. V lost 6 bases and J 3 bases, leaving 15 bases between the germline ends. Germline-derived CDR1 and CDR2 are DFQATT and SNEGSKA (reference sequence). Here the CDR3 reads CSARHSSNYEQYF. The CDR3 DNA reads as TGCAGTGCGAGACATAGCTCTAACTACGAGCAGTACTTC.

This chain joins TRBV6-1 and TRBJ2-2; D possibly corresponds to TRBD2 (6 bases). The CDR3 runs to 15 residues. Trimming took off 8 bases at V and 1 base at J, with 14 bases between the two ends. The germline V gene has CDR1 MNHNS and CDR2 SASEGT. DNA of the CDR3: TGTGCCAGCCGGAAATTCGGGGGGAACACCGGGGAGCTGTTTTTT. Protein product: CASRKFGGNTGELFF.

The V gene is TRBV7-2, the J gene TRBJ2-3; 9 positions agree with TRBD2. V shed 4 bases and J 7 bases; nucleotides not matched to a gene: 3. This CDR3 has 13 residues. Germline lookup yields CDR1 SGHTA and CDR2 FQGNSA. The CDR3 nucleotides read TGTGCCAGCAGCTCTAGCGGGACTAATACGCAGTATTTT. This translates into CASSSSGTNTQYF.

The chain employs TRBV7-2 and TRBJ2-5; no clear D. V was trimmed by 3 bases and J by 3 bases, leaving 17 bases between them. The CDR3 runs to 16 residues. CDR1 is SGHTA, CDR2 FQGNSA, per germline. The CDR3 protein is CASSLRNGLAKETQYF. CDR3 nucleotides: TGTGCCAGCAGCTTGCGGAACGGTCTGGCAAAAGAGACCCAGTACTTC.

The gene calls are TRBV28 and TRBJ2-1; 8 bases line up with TRBD1. Germline CDR1 MDHEN, CDR2 SYDVKM. Trimming cost V 2 bases and J 6 bases; bases outside gene matches: 3. The CDR3 is 14 amino acids. CDR3 protein: CASSLRDRSNEQFF. CDR3 sequence (DNA): TGTGCCAGCAGTTTAAGGGACAGGTCCAATGAGCAGTTCTTC.

In this sample, this clonotype turned up a few times. This chain connects TRBV13 to TRBJ1-1, with TRBD1 matching over 9 bases. V gave up 5 bases and J gave up 4 bases; unmatched junction bases: 8. This CDR3 region has 15 residues. Germline assignment: CDR1 PRHDT and CDR2 FYEKMQ (reference sequence). CDR3 DNA sequence: TGTGCCAGCAGCACGGGACAGGGATATTTCACTGAAGCTTTCTTT. It is translated as CASSTGQGYFTEAFF.

The chain recombines TRBV12-5 with TRBJ1-6; D is uncertain. Germline V gives CDR1 LGHNT, CDR2 FRNRAP. The CDR3 extends over 16 amino acids. Trimming cost V 6 bases and J 0 bases, with 12 bases left between them. The CDR3 DNA sequence: TGTGCTAGTGGCGACTCGGGGAGCTCCTATAATTCACCCCTCCACTTT. Protein: CASGDSGSSYNSPLHF.

This chain joins TRBV7-8 and TRBJ1-5, with 8 bases matching TRBD1. V was pared by 4 bases and J by 0 bases, with 5 bases of the junction left unmatched. The germline V gene has CDR1 SGHVS and CDR2 FQNEAQ. This CDR3 has 16 amino acids. DNA of the CDR3: TGTGCCAGCAGCTCCCGACAGGGGCATAGCAATCAGCCCCAGCATTTT. The encoded protein is CASSSRQGHSNQPQHF.

The chain's CDR3 is CASSLVYPAGYTF. The CDR3 DNA is TGCGCCAGCAGCTTGGTTTACCCGGCCGGCTACACCTTC. The V and J genes are TRBV5-1 and TRBJ1-2, with unresolved D. Trimming removed 0 bases from V and 8 bases from J, with 11 bases in between. This CDR3 is built from 13 residues. In germline, CDR1 is SGHRS, CDR2 YFSETQ.

This clonotype was counted between two and nine times. The rearrangement uses TRBV7-6 and TRBJ2-5; 7 nucleotides match TRBD1. V dropped 6 bases and J dropped 1; count of bases not matched to a gene: 11. Per the germline V gene, CDR1 is SGHVS and CDR2 is FNYEAQ. This CDR3 region has 16 residues. The CDR3 DNA reads as TGTGCCAGCAGTATAGGGACAGCAACCCTCCAAGAGACCCAGTACTTC. The encoded protein is CASSIGTATLQETQYF.

The chain uses TRBV25-1 and TRBJ1-2; 9 nucleotides line up with TRBD1. J was trimmed by 6 bases and V by 2 bases; bases with no gene match: 4. CDR1 is MGHDK, CDR2 SYGVNS, per germline. This CDR3 is built from 14 residues. The CDR3 DNA reads TGTGCCAGCAGTGAAACCGGGACAGGGCATGGCTACACCTTC. Translation: CASSETGTGHGYTF.

This chain uses TRBV7-3 with TRBJ2-2; D is undetermined. The V gene lost 5 bases and the J gene lost 7 bases, with 11 bases spanning the gap. CDR3 length: 13 amino acids. Germline V gene data show CDR1 as SGHTA and CDR2 as FQGTGA. The CDR3 bases are TGTGCCAGCAGCCCTCACTATGGCGGGGAGCTGTTTTTT. As protein: CASSPHYGGELFF.

The chain has TRBV29-1 and TRBJ1-1; D call uncertain. Germline V gene sequence: CDR1 SQVTM, CDR2 ANQGSEA. This CDR3 is built from 12 residues. V was pared by 3 bases and J by 2 bases, with 7 bases between. The CDR3 region is CSVDGGNTEAFF. Written as DNA, the CDR3 is TGCAGCGTTGACGGCGGTAACACTGAAGCTTTCTTT.

In its sample, this clonotype was seen many times. The chain couples TRBV5-1 to TRBJ1-3; 9 nucleotides line up with TRBD1. Trimming at V came to 4 bases and at J to 2 bases, leaving 4 bases not matched to a gene. The CDR3 is 15 amino acids. Looked up from germline, CDR1 is SGHRS and CDR2 is YFSETQ. CDR3 loop: CASSQGQGAGNTIYF. CDR3 sequence (DNA): TGCGCCAGCAGCCAGGGACAGGGAGCTGGAAACACCATATATTTT.

In this sample, this clonotype turned up once. The V call is TRBV28, the J call TRBJ2-1; no clear D gene. V lost 5 bases and J lost 6, with 14 bases in between. Looked up from germline, CDR1 is MDHEN and CDR2 is SYDVKM. There are 14 residues in the CDR3. CDR3 amino acids: CASSPMMLANEQFF. For the CDR3, the DNA is TGTGCCAGCAGTCCCATGATGCTGGCCAATGAGCAGTTCTTC.

The sample holds many counts of this clonotype. This CDR3 reads CASSPRVSDTQYF. CDR3 nucleotides: TGTGCCAGCAGCCCTCGCGTATCAGATACGCAGTATTTT. The chain carries TRBV7-2 and TRBJ2-3; D not certain. The length of the CDR3 is 13 residues. CDR1 and CDR2 from the germline V gene are SGHTA and FQGNSA. V was shortened by 5 bases and J by 4 bases, with 10 bases between the two germline ends.

This chain joins TRBV6-2 or TRBV6-3 and TRBJ2-5; no firm D call. The CDR3 sequence is 15 residues long. V gave up 8 bases and J gave up 4 bases, with 20 bases separating them. The germline V gene encodes CDR1 MNHEY and CDR2 SVGEGT. The CDR3 nucleotides are TGTGCCAGCCTCCGTGGGGTGTTCGGACGAGAGACCCAGTACTTC. The encoded protein is CASLRGVFGRETQYF.

The chain uses TRBV7-9 and TRBJ2-7; 9 bases agree with TRBD1. The CDR3 totals 15 residues. Germline assignment: CDR1 SEHNR and CDR2 FQNEAQ (reference sequence). V shed 2 bases, J shed 2 bases, and the junction held 4 bases outside the gene matches. CDR3 sequence (DNA): TGTGCCAGCAGCTTACGAGGGGACAGGGCCTACGAGCAGTACTTC. Its translation: CASSLRGDRAYEQYF.

The rearrangement uses TRBV7-9 and TRBJ2-1, with 13 bases aligning to TRBD2. The ends lost 5 bases at V and 5 bases at J; junction bases unmatched: 6. The CDR3 length is 16 residues. CDR1 and CDR2 (germline): SEHNR, FQNEAQ (reference sequence). The CDR3 region is CASSARTSGGNNEQFF. The CDR3 nucleotides read TGTGCCAGCAGCGCACGGACTAGCGGGGGCAACAATGAGCAGTTCTTC.

V and J are TRBV7-2 and TRBJ1-4; 8 nucleotides agree with TRBD1. Losses at the gene ends were 5 bases for V and 6 bases for J; bases not matched to a gene: 8. The length of the CDR3 is 15 residues. In germline, CDR1 is SGHTA, CDR2 FQGNSA. CDR3 sequence (DNA): TGTGCCAGCAGCCAAAGGACAGGGCGAGATGAAAAACTGTTTTTT. Its protein product is CASSQRTGRDEKLFF.